The clone carrying this T cell receptor beta chain has a single count. Its specificity is not known. This table comes from immunoSEQ multiplex PCR, and its TCRdb copy is limited to in-frame clones, with some not included. The profile shows 30,000 or so clones, 85% to 95% of them singletons. Cells defined as naive were viable CD3+CD4+ or CD3+CD8+ and CCR7+CD45RA+CD45RO-CD95-CD27+CD28+. This related bone marrow graft donor gave peripheral blood on the day of marrow donation. The source of the sample is a study of T cells after posttransplantation cyclophosphamide. Notes on the study in general: Skin or GI-infiltrating T cells shared few TRB sequences with blood. Recipient CMV seropositivity and CMV reactivation strongly tracked TRB clonality. Donor CD8+ memory clones often dominated recipient blood repertoires at later times.

CDR3 length equals 17 residues. Germline CDR1 and CDR2: MDHEN and SYDVKM. Trimming at V came to 3 bases and at J to 5 bases, leaving 11 bases not matched to a gene. The V and J genes are TRBV28 and TRBJ2-5; 11 positions match TRBD1. Sequenced material: naive CD4+ T cells sorted from PBMCs. This TCR was recovered from an older woman in good health, CMV-negative, and a related stem cell transplant donor. The CDR3 coding sequence is TGTGCCAGCAGTTTGGGCCGGACAGGGGGCGCGAGGGAGACCCAGTACTTC. It yields the protein CASSLGRTGGARETQYF.